This TCR beta chain comes out of a study of OX40 agonist ivuxolimab in advanced cancers. Data came from immunoSEQ multiplex PCR; TCRdb stores just in-frame clones and leaves some out. The data hold about 37,000 clones, with roughly 87% observed a single time. Study findings and constraints: The expanded peripheral T cells' antigen specificity was not determined. At doses 0.1 to 3.0 mg/kg, CD4+ and CD8+ clones expanded.

Trimming took 4 bases from V and 4 from J, leaving 16 bases between them. The CDR3 loop spans 15 amino acids. CDR1 is MNHNS, CDR2 SASEGT, per germline. About this clone itself: The antigen remains undetermined.

The genes are TRBV6-1 and TRBJ1-2, with D perhaps matching TRBD1 (5 bases). The sequencing used CD4+ or CD8+ T cells sorted from blood, collected in a trial of the OX40 agonist ivuxolimab. The sequence was collected from an adult with an advanced solid tumor such as melanoma, head and neck, liver or kidney cancer. This CDR3 reads CASSAHLGTTYGYTF. The CDR3 DNA reads TGTGCCAGCAGTGCTCACCTCGGGACTACCTATGGCTACACCTTC.